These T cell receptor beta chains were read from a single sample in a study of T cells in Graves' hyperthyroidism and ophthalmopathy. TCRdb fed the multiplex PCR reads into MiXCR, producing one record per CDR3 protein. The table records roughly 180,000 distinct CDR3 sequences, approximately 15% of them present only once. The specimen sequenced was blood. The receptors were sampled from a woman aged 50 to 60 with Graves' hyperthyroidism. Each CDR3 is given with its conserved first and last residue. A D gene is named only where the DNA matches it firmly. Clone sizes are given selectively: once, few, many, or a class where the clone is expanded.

CASSLGTSQPQHF TGTGCCAGCAGCTTAGGCACGAGTCAGCCCCAGCATTTT TRBJ1-5 TRBV13 - many
CASSLAVGMSQETQYF TGTGCCAGCAGCTTAGCGGTGGGGATGTCCCAAGAGACCCAGTACTTC TRBJ2-5 TRBV7-2 - -
CASSQYTYNSPLHF TGTGCCAGCAGCCAATACACCTATAATTCACCCCTCCACTTT TRBJ1-6 TRBV14 - -
CASTQGNYGYTF TGTGCCAGCACCCAAGGGAACTATGGCTACACCTTC TRBJ1-2 TRBV6-1 - many
CATSSRGRETQYF TGTGCCACCTCGAGCAGGGGGCGAGAGACCCAGTACTTC TRBJ2-5 TRBV28 TRBD1 once
CATSGGYTDTQYF TGTGCCACCAGCGGCGGGTACACAGATACGCAGTATTTT TRBJ2-3 TRBV24-1 - many
CASSLVGGRGDTEAFF TGCGCCAGCAGCTTGGTAGGCGGCAGGGGGGATACTGAAGCTTTCTTT TRBJ1-1 TRBV5-1 TRBD1 many
CASSLAAGGTYNEQFF TGTGCCAGCAGCTTAGCGGCAGGGGGCACATACAATGAGCAGTTCTTC TRBJ2-1 TRBV7-8 TRBD1 many
CASSSTGVNEQFF TGTGCCAGCAGCTCGACAGGGGTTAATGAGCAGTTCTTC TRBJ2-1 TRBV7-9 TRBD1 many
CASRSTGGVGTEAFF TGTGCCAGCAGGTCAACAGGGGGCGTGGGGACTGAAGCTTTCTTT TRBJ1-1 TRBV28 TRBD1 many
CASSFSGPDTQYF TGTGCCAGCAGCTTTAGCGGGCCAGATACGCAGTATTTT TRBJ2-3 TRBV7-2 TRBD2 many
CASSLNTAGGTGEQFF TGTGCCAGCAGTTTAAATACGGCGGGGGGGACTGGTGAGCAGTTCTTC TRBJ2-1 TRBV28 TRBD2 many
CASSPLIAGGTDTQYF TGTGCCAGCAGCCCCTTGATCGCGGGAGGGACAGATACGCAGTATTTT TRBJ2-3 TRBV7-9 TRBD2 -
CASMGSRGVTGELFF TGTGCCAGTATGGGGTCGAGAGGGGTCACCGGGGAGCTGTTTTTT TRBJ2-2 TRBV19 - -
CASSRTSNTGELFF TGTGCCAGTAGCAGGACTTCGAACACCGGGGAGCTGTTTTTT TRBJ2-2 TRBV19 - many
CASSKGVGGLVGELFF TGTGCCAGCAGCAAAGGGGTCGGGGGGCTTGTCGGGGAGCTGTTTTTT TRBJ2-2 TRBV4-2 - few
CAISESQLALKETQYF TGTGCCATCAGTGAGTCTCAGCTAGCCCTAAAAGAGACCCAGTACTTC TRBJ2-5 TRBV10-3 - many
CASSEANYGYTF TGTGCCAGCAGTGAAGCGAACTATGGCTACACCTTC TRBJ1-2 TRBV6-1 - many
CASSHIRDTQYF TGTGCCAGCAGTCATATAAGGGATACGCAGTATTTT TRBJ2-3 TRBV6-1 - few
CASSPGVVSTDTQYF TGTGCCAGCAGCCCAGGGGTCGTGAGCACAGATACGCAGTATTTT TRBJ2-3 TRBV9 - -
CASSIGTANEKLFF TGCGCCAGCAGCATCGGGACAGCTAATGAAAAACTGTTTTTT TRBJ1-4 TRBV5-1 TRBD1 -
CASGRQGAQIYEQYF TGTGCCAGCGGAAGACAGGGGGCGCAGATCTACGAGCAGTACTTC TRBJ2-7 TRBV6-5 TRBD1 many
CASKTGTVANTRELFF TGTGCCAGCAAGACAGGGACGGTCGCGAACACCAGGGAGCTGTTTTTT TRBJ2-2 TRBV6-5 TRBD1 many
CAWRMTGGMDTQYF TGTGCCTGGAGAATGACGGGAGGAATGGATACGCAGTATTTT TRBJ2-3 TRBV30 TRBD2 -
CASTSGGRRETQYF TGCGCCAGCACTTCAGGGGGCAGGCGAGAGACCCAGTACTTC TRBJ2-5 TRBV10-2 TRBD1 many
CASSSTGHKSTDTQYF TGTGCCAGCAGCTCGACAGGGCATAAAAGCACAGATACGCAGTATTTT TRBJ2-3 TRBV6-1 TRBD1 many
CASSLVGGLNEQFF TGTGCCAGCAGCTTAGTTGGAGGGCTTAATGAGCAGTTCTTC TRBJ2-1 TRBV11-2 - many
CASSQGEPEAFF TGCGCCAGCAGCCAAGGGGAACCCGAAGCTTTCTTT TRBJ1-1 TRBV4-1 - many
CASSLELARDTQYF TGTGCCAGCAGCTTGGAGCTAGCTCGAGATACGCAGTATTTT TRBJ2-3 TRBV5-5 - few
CASSLSLYTGELFF TGTGCCAGCAGTTTATCGTTGTACACCGGGGAGCTGTTTTTT TRBJ2-2 TRBV27 - many
CASSQAYSYEQYF TGCGCCAGCAGCCAAGCCTACTCCTACGAGCAGTACTTC TRBJ2-7 TRBV4-3 - -
CASSDRDGANVLTF TGTGCCAGCAGTGACAGGGATGGGGCCAACGTCCTGACTTTC TRBJ2-6 TRBV6-4 - many
CASSQDLARAADTQYF TGTGCCAGCAGCCAAGACCTCGCCAGGGCCGCAGATACGCAGTATTTT TRBJ2-3 TRBV4-2 - few
CASSPHGTSGAYEQYF TGTGCCAGCAGTCCGCATGGGACTAGCGGTGCATACGAGCAGTACTTC TRBJ2-7 TRBV28 TRBD2 once
CASSFVHRENTEAFF TGTGCCAGCAGTTTCGTTCACAGGGAGAACACTGAAGCTTTCTTT TRBJ1-1 TRBV6-5 - -
CASSLEVSSYNEQFF TGCGCCAGCAGCCTGGAGGTTAGTAGCTACAATGAGCAGTTCTTC TRBJ2-1 TRBV4-1 - -
CASSQVYGLNTEAFF TGTGCCAGCAGCCAAGTATACGGCCTGAACACTGAAGCTTTCTTT TRBJ1-1 TRBV4-2 - few
CASSPDKNTEAFF TGTGCCAGCTCTCCGGACAAGAACACTGAAGCTTTCTTT TRBJ1-1 TRBV18 - -
CASSESGPLQETQYF TGTGCCAGCAGTGAATCGGGACCGCTTCAAGAGACCCAGTACTTC TRBJ2-5 TRBV2 - many
CASSPRGGGAYEQYF TGTGCCAGCAGCCCACGTGGCGGGGGAGCATACGAGCAGTACTTC TRBJ2-7 TRBV7-2 TRBD2 many
CASGTYLGGRIGYTF TGTGCCAGCGGAACATATCTCGGGGGACGGATTGGCTACACCTTC TRBJ1-2 TRBV7-8 - -
CASSQGPDVYGYTF TGTGCCAGCAGCCAGGGACCCGACGTCTATGGCTACACCTTC TRBJ1-2 TRBV3-1 - few